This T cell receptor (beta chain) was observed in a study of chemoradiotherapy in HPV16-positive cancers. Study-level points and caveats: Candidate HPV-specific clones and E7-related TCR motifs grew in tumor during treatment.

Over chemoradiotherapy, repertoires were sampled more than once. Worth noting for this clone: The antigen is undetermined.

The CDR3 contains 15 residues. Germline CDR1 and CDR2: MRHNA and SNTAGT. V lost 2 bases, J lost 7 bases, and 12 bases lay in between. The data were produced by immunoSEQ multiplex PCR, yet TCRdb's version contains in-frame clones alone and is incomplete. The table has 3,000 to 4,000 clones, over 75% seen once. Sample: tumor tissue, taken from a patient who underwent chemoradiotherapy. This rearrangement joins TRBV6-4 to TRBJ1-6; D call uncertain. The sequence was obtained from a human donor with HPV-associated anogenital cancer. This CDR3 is CASSDNRDGNSPLHF. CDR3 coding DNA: TGTGCCAGCAGTGACAACCGGGATGGCAATTCACCCCTCCACTTT.